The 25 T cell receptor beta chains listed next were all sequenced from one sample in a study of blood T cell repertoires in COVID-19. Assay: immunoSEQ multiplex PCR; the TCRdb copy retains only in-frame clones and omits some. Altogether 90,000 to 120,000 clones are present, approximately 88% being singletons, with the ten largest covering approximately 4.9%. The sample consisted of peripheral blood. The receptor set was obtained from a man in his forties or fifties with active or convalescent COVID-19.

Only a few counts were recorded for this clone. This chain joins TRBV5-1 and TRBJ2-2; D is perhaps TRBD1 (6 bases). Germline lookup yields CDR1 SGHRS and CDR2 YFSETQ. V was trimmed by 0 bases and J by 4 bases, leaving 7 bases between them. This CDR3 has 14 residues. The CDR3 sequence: CASSLDRATGELFF. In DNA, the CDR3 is TGCGCCAGCAGCTTGGACAGGGCCACCGGGGAGCTGTTTTTT.

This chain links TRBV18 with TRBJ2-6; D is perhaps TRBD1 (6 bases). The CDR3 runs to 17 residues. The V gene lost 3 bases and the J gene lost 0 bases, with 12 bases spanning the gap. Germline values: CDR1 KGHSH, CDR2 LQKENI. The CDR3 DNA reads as TGTGCCAGCTCACCGGTACAGGGTGGCTCTGGGGCCAACGTCCTGACTTTC. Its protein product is CASSPVQGGSGANVLTF.

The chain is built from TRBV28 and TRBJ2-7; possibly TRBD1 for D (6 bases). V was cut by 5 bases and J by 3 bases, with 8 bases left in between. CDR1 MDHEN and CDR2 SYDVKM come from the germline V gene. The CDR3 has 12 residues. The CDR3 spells CASSETGYEQYF. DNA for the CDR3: TGTGCCAGCAGTGAGACAGGCTACGAGCAGTACTTC.

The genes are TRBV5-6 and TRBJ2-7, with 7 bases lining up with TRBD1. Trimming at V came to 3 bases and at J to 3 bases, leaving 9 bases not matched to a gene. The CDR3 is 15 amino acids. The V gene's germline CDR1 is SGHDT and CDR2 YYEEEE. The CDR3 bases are TGTGCCAGCAGCTCACGGCTTAGGACAGGCTACGAGCAGTACTTC. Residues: CASSSRLRTGYEQYF.

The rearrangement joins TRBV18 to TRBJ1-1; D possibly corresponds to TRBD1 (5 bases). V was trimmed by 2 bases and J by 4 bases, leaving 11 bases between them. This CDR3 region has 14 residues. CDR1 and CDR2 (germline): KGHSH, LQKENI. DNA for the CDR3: TGTGCCAGCTCACCAGGGCTGGGGGGCACTGAAGCTTTCTTT. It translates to CASSPGLGGTEAFF.

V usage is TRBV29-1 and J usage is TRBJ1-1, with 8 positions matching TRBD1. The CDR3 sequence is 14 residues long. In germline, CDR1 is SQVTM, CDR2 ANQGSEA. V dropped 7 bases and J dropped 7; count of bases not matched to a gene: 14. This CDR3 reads CSAPPGTGGGEAFF. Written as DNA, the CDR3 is TGCAGCGCTCCTCCCGGGACAGGTGGCGGTGAAGCTTTCTTT.

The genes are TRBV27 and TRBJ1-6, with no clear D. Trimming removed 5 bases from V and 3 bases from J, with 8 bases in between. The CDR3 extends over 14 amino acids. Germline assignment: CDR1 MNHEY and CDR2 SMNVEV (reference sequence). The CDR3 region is CASSPRGYNSPLHF. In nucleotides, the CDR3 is TGTGCCAGCAGTCCTCGGGGCTATAATTCACCCCTCCACTTT.

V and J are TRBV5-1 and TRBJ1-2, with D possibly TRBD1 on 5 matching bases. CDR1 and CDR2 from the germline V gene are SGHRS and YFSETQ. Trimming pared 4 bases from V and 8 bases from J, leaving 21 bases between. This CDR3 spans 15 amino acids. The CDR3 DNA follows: TGCGCCAGCAGCCTGGGCGGGACGGGGCTTGAAGGCTACACCTTC. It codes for CASSLGGTGLEGYTF.

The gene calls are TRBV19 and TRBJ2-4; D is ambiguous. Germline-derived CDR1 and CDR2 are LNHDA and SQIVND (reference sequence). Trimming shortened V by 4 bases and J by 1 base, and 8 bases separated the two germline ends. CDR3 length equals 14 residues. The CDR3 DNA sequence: TGTGCCAGTAGTACCCTCGAGGCCAAAAACATTCAGTACTTC. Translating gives CASSTLEAKNIQYF.

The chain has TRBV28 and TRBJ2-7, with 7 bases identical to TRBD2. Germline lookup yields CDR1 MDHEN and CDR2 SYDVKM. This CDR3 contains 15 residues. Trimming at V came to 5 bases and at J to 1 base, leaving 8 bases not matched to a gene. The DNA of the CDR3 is TGTGCCAGCAGTCCCCCCGGGGGGAATTCCTACGAGCAGTACTTC. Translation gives CASSPPGGNSYEQYF.

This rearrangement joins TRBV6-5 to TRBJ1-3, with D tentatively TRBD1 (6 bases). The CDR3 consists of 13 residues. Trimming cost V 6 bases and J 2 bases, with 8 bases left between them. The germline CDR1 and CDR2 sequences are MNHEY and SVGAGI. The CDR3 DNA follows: TGTGCCAGCAGGAACAGGGCTGGAAACACCATATATTTT. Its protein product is CASRNRAGNTIYF.

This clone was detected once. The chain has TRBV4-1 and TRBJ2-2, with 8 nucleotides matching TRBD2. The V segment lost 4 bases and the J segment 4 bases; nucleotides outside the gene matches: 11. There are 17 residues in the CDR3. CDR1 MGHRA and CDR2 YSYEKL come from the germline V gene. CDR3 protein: CASSPRGRAGGTGELFF. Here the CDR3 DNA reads TGCGCCAGCAGCCCCCGAGGACGGGCGGGAGGCACCGGGGAGCTGTTTTTT.

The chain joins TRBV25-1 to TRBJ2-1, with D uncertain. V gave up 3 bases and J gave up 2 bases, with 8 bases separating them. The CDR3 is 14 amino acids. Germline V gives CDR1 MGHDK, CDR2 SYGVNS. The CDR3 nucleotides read TGTGCCAGCAGTGATGCAGTCCCCTACAATGAGCAGTTCTTC. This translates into CASSDAVPYNEQFF.

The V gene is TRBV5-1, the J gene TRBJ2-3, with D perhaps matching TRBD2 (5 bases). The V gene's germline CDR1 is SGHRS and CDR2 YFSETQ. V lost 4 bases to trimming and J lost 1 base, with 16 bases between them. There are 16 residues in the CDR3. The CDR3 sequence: CASSISGAMGTDTQYF. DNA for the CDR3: TGCGCCAGCAGCATAAGCGGAGCTATGGGCACAGATACGCAGTATTTT. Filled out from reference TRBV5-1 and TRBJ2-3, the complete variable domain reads KAGVTQTPRYLIKTRGQQVTLSCSPISGHRSVSWYQQTPGQGLQFLFEYFSETQRNKGNFPGRFSGRQFSNSRSEMNVSTLELGDSALYLCASSISGAMGTDTQYFGPGTRLTVL.

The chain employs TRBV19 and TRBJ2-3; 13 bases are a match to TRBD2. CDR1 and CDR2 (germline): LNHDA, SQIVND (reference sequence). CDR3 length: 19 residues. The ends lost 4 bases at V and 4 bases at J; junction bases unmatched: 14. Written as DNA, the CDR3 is TGTGCCAGTAGTACGCGAAGAGGACTAGCGGGAGATCAAGCAGATACGCAGTATTTT. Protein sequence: CASSTRRGLAGDQADTQYF.

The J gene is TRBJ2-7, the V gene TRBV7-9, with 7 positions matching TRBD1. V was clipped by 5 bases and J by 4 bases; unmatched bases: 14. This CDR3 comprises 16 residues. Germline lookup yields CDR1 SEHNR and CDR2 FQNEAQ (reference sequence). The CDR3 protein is CASSPWTREGAYEQYF. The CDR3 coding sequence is TGTGCCAGCAGCCCCTGGACTCGCGAGGGGGCATACGAGCAGTACTTC. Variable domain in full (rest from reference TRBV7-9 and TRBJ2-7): DTGVSQNPRHKITKRGQNVTFRCDPISEHNRLYWYRQTLGQGPEFLTYFQNEAQLEKSRLLSDRFSAERPKGSFSTLEIQRTEQGDSAMYLCASSPWTREGAYEQYFGPGTRLTVT.

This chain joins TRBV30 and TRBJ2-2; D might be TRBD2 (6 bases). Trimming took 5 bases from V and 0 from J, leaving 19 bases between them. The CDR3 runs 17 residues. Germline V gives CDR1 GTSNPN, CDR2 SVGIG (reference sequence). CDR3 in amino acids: CAWVEGGSGSNTGELFF. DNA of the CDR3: TGTGCCTGGGTGGAGGGTGGGAGCGGCTCGAACACCGGGGAGCTGTTTTTT.

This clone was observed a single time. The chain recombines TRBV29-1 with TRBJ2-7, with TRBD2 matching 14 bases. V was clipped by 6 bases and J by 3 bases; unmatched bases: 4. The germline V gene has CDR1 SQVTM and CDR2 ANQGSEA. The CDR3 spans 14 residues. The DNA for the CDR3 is TGCAGCGTGACTAGCGGGAGGGGGGGCTACGAGCAGTACTTC. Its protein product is CSVTSGRGGYEQYF.

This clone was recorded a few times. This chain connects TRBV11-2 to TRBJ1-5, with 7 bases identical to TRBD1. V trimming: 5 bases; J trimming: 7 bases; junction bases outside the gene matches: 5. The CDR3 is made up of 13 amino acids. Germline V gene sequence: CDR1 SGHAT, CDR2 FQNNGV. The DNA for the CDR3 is TGTGCCAGCAGCCTTGACAGGGACCAGCCCCAGCATTTT. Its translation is CASSLDRDQPQHF.

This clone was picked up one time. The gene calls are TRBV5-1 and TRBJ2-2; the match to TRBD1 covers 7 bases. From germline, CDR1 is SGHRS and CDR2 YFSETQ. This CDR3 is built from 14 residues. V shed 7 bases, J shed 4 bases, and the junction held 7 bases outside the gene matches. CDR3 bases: TGCGCCAGCTTGAAGGGGGCAGGCACCGGGGAGCTGTTTTTT. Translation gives CASLKGAGTGELFF. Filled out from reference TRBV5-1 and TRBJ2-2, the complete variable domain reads KAGVTQTPRYLIKTRGQQVTLSCSPISGHRSVSWYQQTPGQGLQFLFEYFSETQRNKGNFPGRFSGRQFSNSRSEMNVSTLELGDSALYLCASLKGAGTGELFFGEGSRLTVL.

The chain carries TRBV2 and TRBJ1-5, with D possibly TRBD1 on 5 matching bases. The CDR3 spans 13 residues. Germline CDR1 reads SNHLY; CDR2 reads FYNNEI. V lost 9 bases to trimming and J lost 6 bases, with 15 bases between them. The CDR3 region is CASQGTGGQPQHF. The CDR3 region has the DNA TGTGCCAGTCAGGGTACGGGAGGTCAGCCCCAGCATTTT.

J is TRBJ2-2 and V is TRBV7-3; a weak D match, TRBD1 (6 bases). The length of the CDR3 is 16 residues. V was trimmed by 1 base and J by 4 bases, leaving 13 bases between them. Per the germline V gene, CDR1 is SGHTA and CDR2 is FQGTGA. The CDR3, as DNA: TGTGCCAGCAGCTTAAGCGGACAGACTATCACCGGGGAGCTGTTTTTT. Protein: CASSLSGQTITGELFF.

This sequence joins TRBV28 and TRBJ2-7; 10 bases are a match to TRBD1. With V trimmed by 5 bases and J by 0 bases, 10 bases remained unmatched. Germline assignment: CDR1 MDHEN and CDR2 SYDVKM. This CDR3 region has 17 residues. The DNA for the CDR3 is TGTGCCAGCAGTAGTCCCGGGACAGGGGCGAGCTCCTACGAGCAGTACTTC. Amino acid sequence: CASSSPGTGASSYEQYF.

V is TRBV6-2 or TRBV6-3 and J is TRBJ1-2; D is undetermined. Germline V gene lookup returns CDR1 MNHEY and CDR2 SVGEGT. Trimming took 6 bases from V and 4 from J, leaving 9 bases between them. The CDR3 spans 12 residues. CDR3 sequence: CASSPLSYGYTF. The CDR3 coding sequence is TGTGCCAGCAGCCCCCTAAGCTATGGCTACACCTTC.

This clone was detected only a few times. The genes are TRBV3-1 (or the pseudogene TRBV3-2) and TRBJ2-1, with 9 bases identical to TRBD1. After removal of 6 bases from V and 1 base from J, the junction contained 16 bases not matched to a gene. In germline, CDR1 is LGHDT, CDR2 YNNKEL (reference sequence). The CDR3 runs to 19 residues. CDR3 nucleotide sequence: TGTGCCAGCAGTCCGAGCGTACAGGGGGCTTCGGGTTCCTACAATGAGCAGTTCTTC. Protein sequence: CASSPSVQGASGSYNEQFF.